What follows are 7 T cell receptor beta chains derived from one specimen sequenced in a study of OX40 agonist ivuxolimab in advanced cancers. Assay: immunoSEQ multiplex PCR; the TCRdb copy retains only in-frame clones and omits some. This sample yields tens of thousands of clones, of which more than 70% are seen a single time; under 9.5% belongs to the top ten. The sample in question was CD4+ or CD8+ T cells sorted from blood, obtained in a trial of the OX40 agonist ivuxolimab. The source of these receptors is an adult with an advanced solid tumor such as melanoma, head and neck, liver or kidney cancer.

This chain joins TRBV7-2 and TRBJ2-7; 8 nucleotides match TRBD1. The CDR3 spans 15 residues. Germline trimming cut 5 bases from V and 3 bases from J; bases unmatched to any gene: 9. Germline lookup yields CDR1 SGHTA and CDR2 FQGNSA. CDR3 sequence reads: CASSLSGTGFYEQYF. DNA of the CDR3: TGTGCCAGCAGCCTCTCCGGGACAGGCTTCTACGAGCAGTACTTC.

J is TRBJ2-3 and V is TRBV18, with D possibly matching TRBD2 (5 bases). CDR1 KGHSH and CDR2 LQKENI come from the germline V gene. This CDR3 region has 18 residues. Between the trimmed V and J ends, which lost 1 base and 0 bases, there was a span of 17 bases. Written as DNA, the CDR3 is TGTGCCAGCTCACCACTGTGGTCGGGGAGCTCTAGCACAGATACGCAGTATTTT. It encodes CASSPLWSGSSSTDTQYF.

CDR3 coding DNA: TGTGCCAGCAGCTTAAACGCAGGCAGCTCTGGGGCCAACGTCCTGACTTTC. Its translation: CASSLNAGSSGANVLTF. The chain joins TRBV7-9 to TRBJ2-6; no firm D call. V gave up 2 bases and J gave up 0 bases, with 11 bases separating them. Germline V gene sequence: CDR1 SEHNR, CDR2 FQNEAQ (reference sequence). The CDR3 extends over 17 amino acids.

V and J are TRBV5-4 and TRBJ1-1, with TRBD1 as a possible D gene (6 bases). Germline assignment: CDR1 SGHNT and CDR2 YYREEE (reference sequence). Trimming took 4 bases from V and 5 from J, leaving 18 bases between them. The CDR3 loop spans 15 amino acids. The CDR3 nucleotides are TGTGCCAGCAGCCAAGATAGCTGGGGGGCAACTGAAGCTTTCTTT. Translated, it gives CASSQDSWGATEAFF.

The chain recombines TRBV19 with TRBJ2-7; D is uncertain. The germline gives CDR1 LNHDA, CDR2 SQIVND (reference sequence). CDR3 length: 12 amino acids. V was shortened by 7 bases and J by 4 bases, with 11 bases between the two germline ends. The CDR3 reads CASTSKDYEQYF. Here the CDR3 DNA reads TGTGCCAGTACAAGTAAGGATTACGAGCAGTACTTC.

The genes are TRBV9 and TRBJ1-1; possible D gene TRBD1, 6 bases. Germline V gene lookup returns CDR1 SGDLS and CDR2 YYNGEE. Trimming left V 3 bases short and J 1 base short, with 10 bases between. The CDR3 spans 14 residues. The CDR3: CASSAMGQNTEAFF. The CDR3 coding sequence is TGTGCCAGCAGCGCCATGGGACAGAACACTGAAGCTTTCTTT. The variable domain in full, completed from reference TRBV9 and TRBJ1-1, reads DSGVTQTPKHLITATGQRVTLRCSPRSGDLSVYWYQQSLDQGLQFLIQYYNGEERAKGNILERFSAQQFPDLHSELNLSSLELGDSALYFCASSAMGQNTEAFFGQGTRLTVV.

The rearrangement links TRBV18 to TRBJ2-3; D uncertain. The CDR3 consists of 15 residues. CDR1 KGHSH and CDR2 LQKENI come from the germline V gene. The V and J ends lost 6 bases and 0 bases respectively, with 13 bases between them. Here the CDR3 DNA reads TGTGCCAGCTCTCAGAACAGTCCTAGCACAGATACGCAGTATTTT. It codes for CASSQNSPSTDTQYF.